The 22 T cell receptor beta chains below all came from one sample that was sequenced in a study of cytomegalovirus exposure and HLA in healthy donors. The PCR contained 60 Vbeta and 13 Jbeta primers. The assay was immunoSEQ multiplex PCR, and TCRdb's table has in-frame clones only and misses some. The sample is made up of tens of thousands of clones, and the top ten hold roughly 5% of it. Sample: PBMCs. All receptors come from a woman aged 40 to 55 in good health and CMV-seropositive.

J is TRBJ2-2 and V is TRBV5-1; no reliable D call. CDR3 size: 12 residues. V dropped 4 bases and J dropped 2 bases, with 3 bases sitting between them. Germline V gives CDR1 SGHRS, CDR2 YFSETQ. The CDR3 is CASSPNTGELFF. Written as DNA, the CDR3 is TGCGCCAGCAGCCCTAACACCGGGGAGCTGTTTTTT.

This chain connects TRBV5-8 to TRBJ1-2; TRBD1 might be the D (5 bases). The CDR3 spans 15 residues. Trimming removed 0 bases from V and 4 bases from J, with 13 bases in between. Germline CDR1 is SGHTS and CDR2 is YDEGEE. CDR3 in DNA: TGTGCCAGCAGCTTGGGGGGCAGGGCGGCCTATGGCTACACCTTC. This codes for CASSLGGRAAYGYTF.

V is TRBV6-5 and J is TRBJ1-3; TRBD1 aligns across 7 bases. J was trimmed by 0 bases and V by 5 bases; bases with no gene match: 1. Germline V lookup: CDR1 MNHEY, CDR2 SVGAGI. The CDR3 is made up of 14 amino acids. CDR3 protein: CASSRTGSGNTIYF. CDR3 coding DNA: TGTGCCAGCAGTCGGACAGGCTCTGGAAACACCATATATTTT.

The chain carries TRBV7-2 and TRBJ2-2; 9 bases are a match to TRBD1. The CDR3 has 15 residues. V was pared by 5 bases and J by 7 bases, with 8 bases of the junction left unmatched. Germline CDR1 and CDR2: SGHTA and FQGNSA. The CDR3 reads CASSTRTGEIGELFF. DNA of the CDR3: TGTGCCAGCAGCACGCGGACAGGGGAAATCGGGGAGCTGTTTTTT.

The chain has TRBV19 and TRBJ1-1; weak D call: TRBD1 (6 bases). This CDR3 comprises 14 residues. The V end was cut by 4 bases, the J end by 0 bases, with 9 bases between. Germline V gene data show CDR1 as LNHDA and CDR2 as SQIVND (reference sequence). CDR3 sequence: CASSTYRVNTEAFF. CDR3 coding DNA: TGTGCCAGTAGTACTTACAGGGTGAACACTGAAGCTTTCTTT.

V usage is TRBV11-1 and J usage is TRBJ2-7, with D possibly matching TRBD2 (5 bases). There are 17 residues in the CDR3. Trimming removed 4 bases at V and 3 bases at J, with 22 bases between. The V gene's germline CDR1 is SGHAT and CDR2 FQDESV (reference sequence). The chain's CDR3 is CASSSSNYTRAHYEQYF. The CDR3, as DNA: TGTGCCAGCAGCTCCTCGAACTACACGAGGGCCCACTACGAGCAGTACTTC.

This rearrangement joins TRBV4-2 to TRBJ2-7, with 8 bases lining up with TRBD2. Trimming took 5 bases from V and 2 from J; bases not matched to a gene: 8. The length of the CDR3 is 15 residues. From germline, CDR1 is LGHNA and CDR2 YNFKEQ. CDR3 in amino acids: CASSSTGGATYEQYF. DNA of the CDR3: TGTGCCAGCAGCAGCACCGGGGGGGCCACCTACGAGCAGTACTTC.

The V and J genes are TRBV5-1 and TRBJ2-6, with a weak D call TRBD2 (6 bases). The CDR3 is made up of 18 amino acids. The germline V gene encodes CDR1 SGHRS and CDR2 YFSETQ. V lost 0 bases, J lost 4 bases, and 17 bases lay in between. The CDR3 protein is CASSLDGLAGSGANVLTF. The CDR3 DNA reads as TGCGCCAGCAGCTTGGATGGGCTTGCGGGGAGCGGGGCCAACGTCCTGACTTTC.

In DNA form, the CDR3 reads TGTGCCAGCAGCTTGGGGCGGGACAGGGCGGGAAACACCATATATTTT. Amino acid sequence: CASSLGRDRAGNTIYF. The V gene is TRBV5-4, the J gene TRBJ1-3; 9 bases are shared with TRBD1. The CDR3 runs 16 residues. J was trimmed by 4 bases and V by 0 bases; bases with no gene match: 5. Germline assignment: CDR1 SGHNT and CDR2 YYREEE (reference sequence).

The rearrangement joins TRBV19 to TRBJ1-1; D gene unclear. CDR1 LNHDA and CDR2 SQIVND come from the germline V gene (reference sequence). The CDR3 runs 13 residues. Between the trimmed V and J ends, which lost 5 bases and 3 bases, there was a span of 10 bases. CDR3 sequence: CASSEWRDTEAFF. CDR3 DNA sequence: TGTGCCAGTAGTGAGTGGAGGGACACTGAAGCTTTCTTT.

This chain uses TRBV7-2 with TRBJ1-1, with 9 bases that match TRBD1. V lost 5 bases to trimming and J lost 5 bases; unmatched junction nucleotides: 6. The CDR3 length is 14 residues. Germline CDR1 is SGHTA and CDR2 is FQGNSA. The CDR3 nucleotides are TGTGCCAGCAGCCTAAACAGGGGGCATACTGAAGCTTTCTTT. Translated, it gives CASSLNRGHTEAFF.

This sequence joins TRBV5-4 and TRBJ2-1, with 10 positions matching TRBD2. The CDR3 spans 16 residues. Germline V gene data show CDR1 as SGHNT and CDR2 as YYREEE (reference sequence). V shed 4 bases, J shed 3 bases, and the junction held 7 bases outside the gene matches. The CDR3 bases are TGTGCCAGCAGCCTACGACTAGCGGGCAACTACAATGAGCAGTTCTTC. Amino acid sequence: CASSLRLAGNYNEQFF.

J is TRBJ2-5 and V is TRBV2; D remains ambiguous. This CDR3 is 12 amino acids long. V lost 4 bases and J lost 4, with 7 bases in between. CDR1 SNHLY and CDR2 FYNNEI come from the germline V gene. DNA of the CDR3: TGTGCCAGCAGTGGACTGGCAGAGACCCAGTACTTC. This sequence encodes CASSGLAETQYF. Full variable domain (rest looked up from reference TRBV2 and TRBJ2-5): EPEVTQTPSHQVTQMGQEVILRCVPISNHLYFYWYRQILGQKVEFLVSFYNNEISEKSEIFDDQFSVERPDGSNFTLKIRSTKLEDSAMYFCASSGLAETQYFGPGTRLLVL.

V and J are TRBV5-1 and TRBJ2-7; 9 nucleotides line up with TRBD2. The germline V gene has CDR1 SGHRS and CDR2 YFSETQ. After removal of 2 bases from V and 5 bases from J, the junction contained 8 bases not matched to a gene. The CDR3 totals 15 residues. The CDR3 DNA follows: TGCGCCAGCAGCTTAAGGGGCGGGAGGGGGGACGAGCAGTACTTC. Translated: CASSLRGGRGDEQYF.

This sequence joins TRBV15 and TRBJ2-5; maybe TRBD2 (5 bases). V was shortened by 3 bases and J by 2 bases, with 16 bases between the two germline ends. The CDR3 sequence is 16 residues long. Germline V gives CDR1 LNHNV, CDR2 YYDKDF (reference sequence). The CDR3 DNA sequence: TGTGCCACCAGCAGTTACGGGATATACCGGCAAGAGACCCAGTACTTC. It encodes CATSSYGIYRQETQYF. Full variable domain (outside the CDR3, taken from reference TRBV15 and TRBJ2-5): DAMVIQNPRYQVTQFGKPVTLSCSQTLNHNVMYWYQQKSSQAPKLLFHYYDKDFNNEADTPDNFQSRRPNTSFCFLDIRSPGLGDTAMYLCATSSYGIYRQETQYFGPGTRLLVL.

The V gene is TRBV5-4, the J gene TRBJ2-1; possibly TRBD2 for D (6 bases). The CDR3 contains 13 residues. Germline V gene sequence: CDR1 SGHNT, CDR2 YYREEE (reference sequence). Between the trimmed V and J ends, which lost 6 bases and 3 bases, there was a span of 10 bases. The CDR3 here is CASTGEFYNEQFF. The CDR3 DNA follows: TGTGCCAGCACGGGAGAATTCTACAATGAGCAGTTCTTC.

This sequence joins TRBV5-5 and TRBJ1-5; D remains ambiguous. There are 15 residues in the CDR3. CDR1 is SGHKS and CDR2 is YYEKEE in the germline V gene (reference sequence). With 4 bases removed from V and 2 bases from J, the gap between germline ends came to 13 bases. CDR3 bases: TGTGCCAGCAGCGTTGAGTACCTGGGCAATCAGCCCCAGCATTTT. Protein product: CASSVEYLGNQPQHF.

The chain recombines TRBV21-1 with TRBJ1-2; the table's D call TRBD1 went unverified against the DNA. TRBV21-1 is a pseudogene locus. This CDR3 is 14 amino acids long. The CDR3 sequence: CASSVTGVPYGYTF. CDR3 DNA: TGTGCCAGCAGCGTAACAGGGGTTCCCTATGGCTACACCTTC.

The V and J genes are TRBV7-2 and TRBJ2-1; 9 nucleotides align to TRBD2. CDR1 and CDR2 from the germline V gene are SGHTA and FQGNSA. This CDR3 is 15 amino acids long. J lost 0 bases, V lost 4 bases, and 1 base had no gene match. The CDR3: CASSSTSGSYNEQFF. The CDR3, as DNA: TGTGCCAGCAGCTCGACTAGCGGCTCCTACAATGAGCAGTTCTTC. Looking up the rest from reference TRBV7-2 and TRBJ2-1 gives the full variable domain: GAGVSQSPSNKVTEKGKDVELRCDPISGHTALYWYRQSLGQGLEFLIYFQGNSAPDKSGLPSDRFSAERTGGSVSTLTIQRTQQEDSAVYLCASSSTSGSYNEQFFGPGTRLTVL.

To note about this clone: An end of the junction differs from the germline gene, which may be a read error. This chain uses TRBV7-7 with TRBJ2-1; D is ambiguous. Germline V gene sequence: CDR1 SSHAT, CDR2 FNYEAQ (reference sequence). The CDR3 has 15 amino acids. The CDR3 DNA reads TGTGCTAGCAGCTTAAGTCGCTGGAGTTACAATGAGCAGTTCTTC. Translating gives CASSLSRWSYNEQFF. Full variable domain (rest looked up from reference TRBV7-7 and TRBJ2-1): GAGVSQSPRYKVTKRGQDVTLRCDPISSHATLYWYQQALGQGPEFLTYFNYEAQPDKSGLPSDRFSAERPEGSISTLTIQRTEQRDSAMYRCASSLSRWSYNEQFFGPGTRLTVL.

The V gene is TRBV7-2, the J gene TRBJ1-3; 7 bases fit TRBD1. This CDR3 has 15 residues. The J segment lost 5 bases and the V segment lost 3 bases, leaving 7 bases of the junction unmatched. Germline loops: CDR1 SGHTA, CDR2 FQGNSA. In DNA form, the CDR3 reads TGTGCCAGCAGCTTTAGGGGGGACAGTAGAAACACCATATATTTT. Its protein is CASSFRGDSRNTIYF.

This rearrangement joins TRBV6-5 to TRBJ2-2; D ambiguous. The CDR3 sequence is 14 residues long. V lost 0 bases to trimming and J lost 5 bases, with 7 bases between them. CDR1 and CDR2 from the germline V gene are MNHEY and SVGAGI. The CDR3 region has the DNA TGTGCCAGCAGTTACTCGAGACTTACCGGGGAGCTGTTTTTT. Translating it yields CASSYSRLTGELFF.